The 26 T cell receptor beta chains listed next were all sequenced from one sample in a study of T cell responses to AZD1222 COVID-19 vaccine. The protocol was immunoSEQ multiplex PCR, while the TCRdb copy is restricted to in-frame clones and leaves out a portion. Of roughly 130,000 clones detected, just over 85% appear once; the ten largest clones hold approximately 19%. The sequences come from peripheral blood, collected on day 0 of MenACWY control vaccination. These receptors were collected from an adult in good health.

The chain is built from TRBV30 and TRBJ1-6; unclear D gene. Germline CDR1 reads GTSNPN; CDR2 reads SVGIG (reference sequence). V lost 7 bases, J lost 10 bases, and 11 bases lay in between. This CDR3 has 11 amino acids. The CDR3 sequence is CASGPGSPLHF. The CDR3 region has the DNA TGTGCCTCTGGACCCGGATCACCCCTCCACTTT.

The chain is built from TRBV5-5 and TRBJ2-6; no definite D call. In germline, CDR1 is SGHKS, CDR2 YYEKEE (reference sequence). This CDR3 is 12 amino acids long. V lost 7 bases and J 1 base, leaving 3 bases between the germline ends. DNA for the CDR3: TGTGCCAGCGAATCTGGGGCCAACGTCCTGACTTTC. Residues: CASESGANVLTF.

This clone was counted once. This rearrangement joins TRBV28 to TRBJ1-2; no firm D call. V lost 5 bases, J lost 7 bases, and 8 bases lay in between. This CDR3 is 11 amino acids long. Looked up from germline, CDR1 is MDHEN and CDR2 is SYDVKM. Here the CDR3 reads CASSTSSGYTF. The DNA of the CDR3 is TGTGCCAGCAGTACATCTTCTGGCTACACCTTC.

The J gene is TRBJ2-1, the V gene TRBV12-3 or TRBV12-4, with D maybe TRBD1 (6 bases). V was clipped by 5 bases and J by 5 bases, with 10 bases between them. The CDR3 covers 13 residues. CDR3 DNA sequence: TGTGCCAGCAGTATTAACAGGGACAATGAGCAGTTCTTC. Translation gives CASSINRDNEQFF.

The V gene is TRBV5-1, the J gene TRBJ2-1; tentatively, D is TRBD2 (6 bases). Germline V gene lookup returns CDR1 SGHRS and CDR2 YFSETQ. The CDR3 extends over 19 amino acids. V was cut by 2 bases and J by 0 bases, with 21 bases left in between. The CDR3 loop reads CASSLLPGTYSSSYNEQFF. The CDR3 nucleotides are TGCGCCAGCAGCTTACTCCCCGGGACTTACTCTAGCTCCTACAATGAGCAGTTCTTC.

The rearrangement joins TRBV10-3 to TRBJ2-7, with D perhaps being TRBD1 or TRBD2 (5 bases each). Looked up from germline, CDR1 is ENHRY and CDR2 is SYGVKD. The CDR3 is made up of 13 amino acids. V lost 5 bases and J lost 9, with 17 bases in between. The CDR3 loop is CAISPGTHNLQYF. In DNA, the CDR3 is TGTGCCATCAGTCCGGGGACCCACAACCTGCAGTACTTC.

The chain uses TRBV24-1 and TRBJ2-5, with 8 bases fitting TRBD1. Germline V lookup: CDR1 KGHDR, CDR2 SFDVKD. The length of the CDR3 is 14 residues. After removal of 6 bases from V and 2 bases from J, the junction contained 4 bases not matched to a gene. CDR3 nucleotide sequence: TGTGCCACCAGTAAGGACAGGGTACAAGAGACCCAGTACTTC. Translated, it gives CATSKDRVQETQYF.

This chain connects TRBV2 to TRBJ2-5, with 9 bases fitting TRBD1. Germline values: CDR1 SNHLY, CDR2 FYNNEI. The junction had 6 bases not matched to a gene; V was cut back by 5 bases and J by 5 bases. This CDR3 region has 14 residues. The CDR3 DNA sequence: TGTGCCAGCAGTTACAACAGGGGGCCCGAGACCCAGTACTTC. It translates to CASSYNRGPETQYF.

CDR3 sequence reads: CASSILFGTHNEQFF. CDR3 coding DNA: TGTGCCAGTAGTATATTGTTCGGGACCCACAATGAGCAGTTCTTC. V usage is TRBV19 and J usage is TRBJ2-1; D tentatively fits TRBD1 or TRBD2 (5 bases each). The V gene's germline CDR1 is LNHDA and CDR2 SQIVND (reference sequence). CDR3 length: 15 residues. The V end was cut by 2 bases, the J end by 5 bases, with 13 bases between.

The chain couples TRBV4-1 to TRBJ1-5; D is uncertain. This CDR3 is 17 amino acids long. Trimming cost V 1 base and J 2 bases, with 15 bases left between them. The germline V gene encodes CDR1 MGHRA and CDR2 YSYEKL. The CDR3 DNA reads as TGCGCCAGCAGCCAAGTAAGGAACGGTAATGGCAATCAGCCCCAGCATTTT. Its protein product is CASSQVRNGNGNQPQHF.

This chain links TRBV15 with TRBJ2-2, with TRBD2 matching 7 bases. The CDR3 loop spans 15 amino acids. Germline CDR1 and CDR2: LNHNV and YYDKDF (reference sequence). With V trimmed by 5 bases and J by 6 bases, 9 bases remained unmatched. This CDR3 is CATSPRTSEAGELFF. DNA for the CDR3: TGTGCCACCAGCCCCCGGACTAGTGAGGCCGGGGAGCTGTTTTTT. The variable domain in full, completed from reference TRBV15 and TRBJ2-2, reads DAMVIQNPRYQVTQFGKPVTLSCSQTLNHNVMYWYQQKSSQAPKLLFHYYDKDFNNEADTPDNFQSRRPNTSFCFLDIRSPGLGDTAMYLCATSPRTSEAGELFFGEGSRLTVL.

J is TRBJ2-3 and V is TRBV12-5, with TRBD1 identical over 7 bases. Germline V gives CDR1 LGHNT, CDR2 FRNRAP. V dropped 6 bases and J dropped 0; count of bases not matched to a gene: 3. The CDR3 has 14 residues. CDR3 amino acids: CASGLDRSTDTQYF. For the CDR3, the DNA is TGTGCTAGTGGCCTGGACAGGAGCACAGATACGCAGTATTTT.

V and J are TRBV19 and TRBJ2-5; TRBD1 matches at 9 bases. V dropped 4 bases and J dropped 5; count of bases not matched to a gene: 8. This CDR3 comprises 15 residues. Looked up from germline, CDR1 is LNHDA and CDR2 is SQIVND (reference sequence). For the CDR3, the DNA is TGTGCCAGTAGTACCGAGGGGACAGGGTGGGAGACCCAGTACTTC. Translating gives CASSTEGTGWETQYF.

The sample holds one count of this clone. The CDR3, as DNA: TGCAGTGCTAGAGACATTTATGGCTACACCTTC. Its translation: CSARDIYGYTF. The genes are TRBV20-1 and TRBJ1-2; D remains unclear. The CDR3 contains 11 residues. V lost 0 bases to trimming and J lost 5 bases, with 4 bases between them. The germline V gene encodes CDR1 DFQATT and CDR2 SNEGSKA (reference sequence).

The V and J genes are TRBV19 and TRBJ1-5; no definite D call. Germline V gene data show CDR1 as LNHDA and CDR2 as SQIVND (reference sequence). V lost 1 base and J lost 6, with 13 bases in between. This CDR3 comprises 15 residues. CDR3 sequence: CASSIGTAPGQPQHF. The CDR3 DNA reads as TGTGCCAGTAGTATAGGCACAGCCCCTGGTCAGCCCCAGCATTTT.

The gene calls are TRBV7-9 and TRBJ2-3; D call uncertain. The V gene lost 2 bases and the J gene lost 4 bases, with 10 bases spanning the gap. Germline CDR1 reads SEHNR; CDR2 reads FQNEAQ (reference sequence). The CDR3 extends over 14 amino acids. The CDR3 DNA sequence: TGTGCCAGCAGCTTACTATCTTGGGCAGATACGCAGTATTTT. Its protein is CASSLLSWADTQYF.

The CDR3 loop reads CASSRGGGTYGYTF. The CDR3, as DNA: TGCGCCAGCAGTCGGGGCGGCGGAACCTATGGCTACACCTTC. The chain uses TRBV23-1 and TRBJ1-2, with D possibly TRBD1 on 5 matching bases. TRBV23-1 is flagged as an ORF with uncertain function. V was trimmed by 4 bases and J by 4 bases, leaving 13 bases between them. The CDR3 contains 14 residues.

Of note for this clone: The same CDR3 can be traced to other DNA sequences in this sample. The chain couples TRBV5-5 to TRBJ1-2, with a possible D match to TRBD1 (6 bases). CDR1 and CDR2 (germline): SGHKS, YYEKEE (reference sequence). This CDR3 is 14 amino acids long. V gave up 0 bases and J gave up 2 bases, with 8 bases separating them. CDR3 in DNA: TGTGCCAGCAGCTTGGACAGGGTCAACTATGGCTACACCTTC. Translated: CASSLDRVNYGYTF.

The J gene is TRBJ1-2, the V gene TRBV11-2; 7 nucleotides agree with TRBD1. This CDR3 comprises 15 residues. Germline CDR1 is SGHAT and CDR2 is FQNNGV. The V segment lost 5 bases and the J segment 4 bases; nucleotides outside the gene matches: 10. This CDR3 is CASSAYIGQVYGYTF. DNA of the CDR3: TGTGCCAGCAGCGCCTACATAGGACAGGTCTATGGCTACACCTTC.

This chain links TRBV5-3 with TRBJ1-1, with 9 bases aligning to TRBD1. TRBV5-3 is filed as an ORF, its function uncertain. V was pared by 4 bases and J by 4 bases, with 5 bases of the junction left unmatched. The CDR3 spans 14 residues. In nucleotides, the CDR3 is TGTGCCAGAAGCGCGGGACAGGGATGCACTGAAGCTTTCTTT. Protein: CARSAGQGCTEAFF.

The V and J genes are TRBV10-2 and TRBJ1-5, with a tentative D call TRBD1 (5 bases). Germline V gene sequence: CDR1 WSHSY, CDR2 SAAADI. Trimming stripped 6 bases from V and 5 bases from J, with 17 bases between. This CDR3 spans 15 amino acids. In nucleotides, the CDR3 is TGCGCCAGCAGGGACGGGACGGGCGGTTATCAGCCCCAGCATTTT. This encodes CASRDGTGGYQPQHF.

The CDR3: CASSQDGVIGYGYTF. The CDR3 DNA sequence: TGTGCCAGCAGCCAAGATGGGGTGATTGGCTATGGCTACACCTTC. The chain carries TRBV3-1 (or the pseudogene TRBV3-2) and TRBJ1-2; unclear D gene. The ends were cut back, 0 bases at V and 4 bases at J, with 12 bases in the middle. From germline, CDR1 is LGHDT and CDR2 YNNKEL (reference sequence). The CDR3 is 15 residues long.

The rearrangement joins TRBV2 to TRBJ1-5; 7 bases agree with TRBD1. This CDR3 contains 12 residues. The germline V gene has CDR1 SNHLY and CDR2 FYNNEI. V dropped 8 bases and J dropped 7; count of bases not matched to a gene: 5. This CDR3 reads CASGGGAQPQHF. The CDR3 nucleotides read TGTGCCAGCGGAGGGGGCGCGCAGCCCCAGCATTTT.

The chain carries TRBV6-1 and TRBJ2-2; maybe TRBD2 (6 bases). The CDR3 totals 15 residues. CDR1 and CDR2 from the germline V gene are MNHNS and SASEGT. V dropped 1 base and J dropped 5 bases, with 11 bases sitting between them. CDR3 sequence: CASSEVLAKTGELFF. In DNA, the CDR3 is TGTGCCAGCAGTGAAGTACTAGCTAAGACCGGGGAGCTGTTTTTT.

V gene TRBV4-1 combines with J gene TRBJ2-7; no firm D call. Germline V CDR1 and CDR2: MGHRA, YSYEKL. V was trimmed by 1 base and J by 2 bases, leaving 12 bases between them. This CDR3 spans 15 amino acids. CDR3: CASSQAVLGPYEQYF. The CDR3 DNA reads as TGCGCCAGCAGCCAAGCAGTTCTGGGCCCCTACGAGCAGTACTTC.

The chain combines TRBV5-4 with TRBJ2-6; no definite D call. Germline V gene sequence: CDR1 SGHNT, CDR2 YYREEE (reference sequence). CDR3 length equals 15 residues. Trimming cost V 0 bases and J 0 bases, with 4 bases left between them. This CDR3 is CASSLGTSGANVLTF. CDR3 nucleotide sequence: TGTGCCAGCAGCTTGGGGACCTCTGGGGCCAACGTCCTGACTTTC.